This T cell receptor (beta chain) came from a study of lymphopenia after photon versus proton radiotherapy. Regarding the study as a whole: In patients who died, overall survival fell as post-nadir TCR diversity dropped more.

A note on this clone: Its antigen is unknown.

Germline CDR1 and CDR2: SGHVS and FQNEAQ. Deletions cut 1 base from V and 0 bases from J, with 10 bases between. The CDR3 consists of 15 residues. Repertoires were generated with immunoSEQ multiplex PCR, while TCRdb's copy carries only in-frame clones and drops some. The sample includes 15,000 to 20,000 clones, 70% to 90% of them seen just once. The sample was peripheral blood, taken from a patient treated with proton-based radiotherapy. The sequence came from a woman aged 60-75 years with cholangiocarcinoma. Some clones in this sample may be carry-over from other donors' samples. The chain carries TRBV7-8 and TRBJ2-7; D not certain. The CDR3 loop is CASSLVGRYSYEQYF. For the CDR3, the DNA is TGTGCCAGCAGCTTAGTGGGCAGATACTCCTACGAGCAGTACTTC.